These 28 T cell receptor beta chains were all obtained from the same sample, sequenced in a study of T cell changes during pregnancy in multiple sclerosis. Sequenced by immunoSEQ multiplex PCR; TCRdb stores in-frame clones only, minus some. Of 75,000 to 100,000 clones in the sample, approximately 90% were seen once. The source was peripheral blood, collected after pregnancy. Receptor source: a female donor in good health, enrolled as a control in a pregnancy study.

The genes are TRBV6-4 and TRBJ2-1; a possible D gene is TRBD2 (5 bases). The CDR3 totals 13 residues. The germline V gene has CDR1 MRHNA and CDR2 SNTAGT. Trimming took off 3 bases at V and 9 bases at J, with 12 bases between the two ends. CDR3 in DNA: TGTGCCAGCAGTGAGGTGGACTCCAGTGAGCAGTTCTTC. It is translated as CASSEVDSSEQFF.

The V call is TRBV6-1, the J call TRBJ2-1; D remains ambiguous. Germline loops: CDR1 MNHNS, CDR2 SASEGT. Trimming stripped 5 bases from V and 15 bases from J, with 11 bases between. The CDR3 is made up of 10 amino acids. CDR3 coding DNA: TGTGCCAGCAGTATGAGCCCACCGTTCTTC. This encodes CASSMSPPFF.

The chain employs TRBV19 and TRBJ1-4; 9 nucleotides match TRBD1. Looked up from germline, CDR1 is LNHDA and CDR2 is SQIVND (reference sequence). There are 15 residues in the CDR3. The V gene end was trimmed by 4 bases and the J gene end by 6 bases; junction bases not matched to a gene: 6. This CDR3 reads CASSTNRGLYEKLFF. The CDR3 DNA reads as TGTGCCAGTAGTACGAACAGGGGGCTGTATGAAAAACTGTTTTTT.

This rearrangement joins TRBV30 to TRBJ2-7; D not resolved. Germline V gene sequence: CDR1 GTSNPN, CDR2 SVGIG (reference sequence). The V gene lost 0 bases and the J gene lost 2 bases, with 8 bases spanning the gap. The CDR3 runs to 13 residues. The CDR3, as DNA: TGTGCCTGGAGTGTAGGTGGGCCCTACGAGCAGTACTTC. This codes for CAWSVGGPYEQYF.

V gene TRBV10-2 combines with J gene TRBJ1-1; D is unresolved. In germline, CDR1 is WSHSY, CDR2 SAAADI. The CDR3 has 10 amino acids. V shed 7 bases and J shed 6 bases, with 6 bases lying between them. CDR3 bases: TGCGCCAGCATCGGGGCTGAAGCTTTCTTT. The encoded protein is CASIGAEAFF.

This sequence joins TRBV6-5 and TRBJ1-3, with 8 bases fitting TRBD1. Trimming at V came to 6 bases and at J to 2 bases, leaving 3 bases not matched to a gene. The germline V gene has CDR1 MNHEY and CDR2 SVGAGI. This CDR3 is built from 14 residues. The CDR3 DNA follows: TGTGCCAGCAGGGACAGGGCCCCTGGAAACACCATATATTTT. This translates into CASRDRAPGNTIYF.

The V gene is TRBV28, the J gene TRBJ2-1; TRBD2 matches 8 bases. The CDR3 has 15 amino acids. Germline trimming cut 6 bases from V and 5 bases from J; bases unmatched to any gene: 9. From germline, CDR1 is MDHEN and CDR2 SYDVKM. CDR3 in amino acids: CASRGERESHNEQFF. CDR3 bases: TGTGCCAGCAGGGGTGAGCGGGAGAGTCACAATGAGCAGTTCTTC.

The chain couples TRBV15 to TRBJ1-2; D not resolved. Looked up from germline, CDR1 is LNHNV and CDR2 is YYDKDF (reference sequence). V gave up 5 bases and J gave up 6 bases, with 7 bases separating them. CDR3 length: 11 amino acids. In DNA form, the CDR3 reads TGTGCCACCAGCGGTCCGGATGGCTACACCTTC. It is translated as CATSGPDGYTF.

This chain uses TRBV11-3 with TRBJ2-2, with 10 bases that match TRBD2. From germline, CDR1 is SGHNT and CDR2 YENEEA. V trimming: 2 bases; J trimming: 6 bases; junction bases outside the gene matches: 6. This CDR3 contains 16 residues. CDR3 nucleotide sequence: TGTGCCAGCAGCTTACGGCTAGCGGGAGAGGCCGGGGAGCTGTTTTTT. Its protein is CASSLRLAGEAGELFF.

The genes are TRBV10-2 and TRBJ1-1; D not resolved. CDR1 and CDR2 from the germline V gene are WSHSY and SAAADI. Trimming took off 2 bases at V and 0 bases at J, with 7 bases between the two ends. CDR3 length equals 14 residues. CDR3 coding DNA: TGCGCCAGCAGTGAGAGAGTCCTGAACACTGAAGCTTTCTTT. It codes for CASSERVLNTEAFF.

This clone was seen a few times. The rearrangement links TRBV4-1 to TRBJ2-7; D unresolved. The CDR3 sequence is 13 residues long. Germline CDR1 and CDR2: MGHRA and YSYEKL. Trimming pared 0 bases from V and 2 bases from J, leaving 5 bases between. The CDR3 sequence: CASSQEPAYEQYF. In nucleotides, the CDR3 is TGCGCCAGCAGCCAAGAACCAGCCTACGAGCAGTACTTC.

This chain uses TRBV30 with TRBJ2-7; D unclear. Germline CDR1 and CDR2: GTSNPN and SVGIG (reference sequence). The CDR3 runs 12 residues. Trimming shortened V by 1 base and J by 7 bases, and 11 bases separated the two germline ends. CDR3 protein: CAWSALYTEQYF. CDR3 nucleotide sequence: TGTGCCTGGAGTGCCCTTTACACAGAGCAGTACTTC.

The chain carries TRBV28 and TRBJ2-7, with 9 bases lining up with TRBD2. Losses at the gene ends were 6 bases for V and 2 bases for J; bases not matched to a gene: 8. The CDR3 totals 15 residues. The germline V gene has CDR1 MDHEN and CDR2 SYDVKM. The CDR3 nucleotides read TGTGCCAGCAGCCTGGGGGCGGGAGGGACCTACGAGCAGTACTTC. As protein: CASSLGAGGTYEQYF.

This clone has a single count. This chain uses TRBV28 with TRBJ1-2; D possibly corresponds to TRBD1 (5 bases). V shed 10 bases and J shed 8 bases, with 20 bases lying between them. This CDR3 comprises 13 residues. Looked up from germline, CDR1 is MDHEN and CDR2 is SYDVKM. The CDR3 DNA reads TGTGCCACCGCTGCAGGGCCAGGGAAAGGCTACACCTTC. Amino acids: CATAAGPGKGYTF.

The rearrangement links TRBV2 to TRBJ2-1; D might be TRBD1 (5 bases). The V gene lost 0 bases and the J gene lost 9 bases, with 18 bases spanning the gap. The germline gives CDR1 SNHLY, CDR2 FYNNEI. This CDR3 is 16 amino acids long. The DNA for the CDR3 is TGTGCCAGCAGTGAAGCGCTTCGGCAGGGCCCGGGTGAGCAGTTCTTC. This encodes CASSEALRQGPGEQFF.

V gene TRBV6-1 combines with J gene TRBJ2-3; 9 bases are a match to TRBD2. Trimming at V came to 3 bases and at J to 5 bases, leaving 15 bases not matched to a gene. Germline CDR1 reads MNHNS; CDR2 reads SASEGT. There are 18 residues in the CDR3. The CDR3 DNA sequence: TGTGCCAGCAGTGAGAACCATTCCGGGACTAGCTACAAAGATACGCAGTATTTT. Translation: CASSENHSGTSYKDTQYF.

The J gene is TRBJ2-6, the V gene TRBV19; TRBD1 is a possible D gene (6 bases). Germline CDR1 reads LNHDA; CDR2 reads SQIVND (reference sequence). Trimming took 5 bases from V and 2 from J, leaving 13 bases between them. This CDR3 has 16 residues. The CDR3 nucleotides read TGTGCCAGTAGTCCAAGGGACACTGCTGGGGCCAACGTCCTGACTTTC. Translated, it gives CASSPRDTAGANVLTF. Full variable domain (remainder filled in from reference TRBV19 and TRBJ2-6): DGGITQSPKYLFRKEGQNVTLSCEQNLNHDAMYWYRQDPGQGLRLIYYSQIVNDFQKGDIAEGYSVSREKKESFPLTVTSAQKNPTAFYLCASSPRDTAGANVLTFGAGSRLTVL.

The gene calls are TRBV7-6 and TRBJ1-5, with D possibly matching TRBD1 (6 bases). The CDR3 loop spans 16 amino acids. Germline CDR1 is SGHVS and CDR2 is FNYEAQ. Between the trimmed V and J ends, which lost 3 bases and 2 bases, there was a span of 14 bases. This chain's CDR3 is CASSLEQGRGNQPQHF. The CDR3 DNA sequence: TGTGCCAGCAGCTTGGAACAGGGTAGAGGCAATCAGCCCCAGCATTTT.

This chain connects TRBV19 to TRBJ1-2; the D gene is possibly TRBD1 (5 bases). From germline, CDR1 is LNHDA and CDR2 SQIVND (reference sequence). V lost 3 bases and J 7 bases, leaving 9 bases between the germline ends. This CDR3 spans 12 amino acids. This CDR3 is CASSMGHAGYTF. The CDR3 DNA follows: TGTGCCAGTAGTATGGGGCACGCTGGCTACACCTTC.

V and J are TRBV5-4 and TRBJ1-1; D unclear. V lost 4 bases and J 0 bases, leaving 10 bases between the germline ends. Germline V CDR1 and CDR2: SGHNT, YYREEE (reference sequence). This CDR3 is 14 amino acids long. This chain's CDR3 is CASSPGGLNTEAFF. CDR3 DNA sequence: TGTGCCAGCAGCCCCGGCGGCTTGAACACTGAAGCTTTCTTT.

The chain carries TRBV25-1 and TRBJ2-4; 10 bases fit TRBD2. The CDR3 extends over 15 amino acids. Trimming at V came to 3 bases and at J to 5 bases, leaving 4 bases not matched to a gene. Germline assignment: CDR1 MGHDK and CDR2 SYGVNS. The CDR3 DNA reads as TGTGCCAGCAGTGAGACCGGGACTAGCGAAAACATTCAGTACTTC. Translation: CASSETGTSENIQYF. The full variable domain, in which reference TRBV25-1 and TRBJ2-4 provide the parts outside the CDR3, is EADIYQTPRYLVIGTGKKITLECSQTMGHDKMYWYQQDPGMELHLIHYSYGVNSTEKGDLSSESTVSRIRTEHFPLTLESARPSHTSQYLCASSETGTSENIQYFGAGTRLSVL.

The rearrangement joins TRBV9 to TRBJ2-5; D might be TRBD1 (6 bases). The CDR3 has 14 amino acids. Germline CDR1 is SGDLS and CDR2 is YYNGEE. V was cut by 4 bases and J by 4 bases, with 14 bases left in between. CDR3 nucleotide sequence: TGTGCCAGCAGCCCGCAGGGGTTCTCAGAGACCCAGTACTTC. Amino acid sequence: CASSPQGFSETQYF.

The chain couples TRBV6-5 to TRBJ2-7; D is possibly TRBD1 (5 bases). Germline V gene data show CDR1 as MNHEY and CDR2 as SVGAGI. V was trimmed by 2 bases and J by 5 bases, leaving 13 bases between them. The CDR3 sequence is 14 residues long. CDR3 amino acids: CASSYLSRVHEQYF. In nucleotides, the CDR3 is TGTGCCAGCAGTTACCTTTCCAGGGTCCACGAGCAGTACTTC.

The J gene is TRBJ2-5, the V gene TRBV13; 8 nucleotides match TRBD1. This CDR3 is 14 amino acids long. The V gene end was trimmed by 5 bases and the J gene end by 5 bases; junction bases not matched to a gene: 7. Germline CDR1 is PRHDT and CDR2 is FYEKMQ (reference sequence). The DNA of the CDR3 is TGTGCCAGCAGCCAGGGGGCGCGGCGGGAGACCCAGTACTTC. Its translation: CASSQGARRETQYF.

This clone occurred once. CDR3 sequence reads: CASSEETGLGGNTIYF. The CDR3 DNA follows: TGTGCCAGCAGTGAAGAGACAGGGTTGGGAGGAAACACCATATATTTT. The chain carries TRBV6-1 and TRBJ1-3; 7 nucleotides match TRBD1. V lost 1 base to trimming and J lost 4 bases; unmatched junction nucleotides: 7. The CDR3 has 16 residues. Germline assignment: CDR1 MNHNS and CDR2 SASEGT.

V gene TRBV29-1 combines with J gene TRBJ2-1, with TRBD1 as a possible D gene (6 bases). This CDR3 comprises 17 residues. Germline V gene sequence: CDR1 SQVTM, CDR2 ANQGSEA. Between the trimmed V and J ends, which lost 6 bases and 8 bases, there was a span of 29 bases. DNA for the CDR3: TGCAGCGTCAGAGGACCGTGGACAGTTAAGGGTGGGGATGAGCAGTTCTTC. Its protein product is CSVRGPWTVKGGDEQFF.

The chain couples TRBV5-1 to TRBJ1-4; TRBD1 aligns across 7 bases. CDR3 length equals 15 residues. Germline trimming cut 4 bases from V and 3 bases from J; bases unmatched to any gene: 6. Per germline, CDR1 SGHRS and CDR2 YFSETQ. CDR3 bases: TGCGCCAGCAGCACCGACAGGGCACCTAATGAAAAACTGTTTTTT. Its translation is CASSTDRAPNEKLFF. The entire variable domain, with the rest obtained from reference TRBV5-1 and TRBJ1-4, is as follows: KAGVTQTPRYLIKTRGQQVTLSCSPISGHRSVSWYQQTPGQGLQFLFEYFSETQRNKGNFPGRFSGRQFSNSRSEMNVSTLELGDSALYLCASSTDRAPNEKLFFGSGTQLSVL.

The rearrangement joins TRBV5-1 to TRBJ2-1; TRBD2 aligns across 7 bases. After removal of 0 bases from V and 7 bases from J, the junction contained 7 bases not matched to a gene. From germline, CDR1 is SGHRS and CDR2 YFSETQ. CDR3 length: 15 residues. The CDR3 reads CASSLGTTSSNEQFF. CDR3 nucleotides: TGCGCCAGCAGCTTGGGTACGACTAGCAGTAATGAGCAGTTCTTC.